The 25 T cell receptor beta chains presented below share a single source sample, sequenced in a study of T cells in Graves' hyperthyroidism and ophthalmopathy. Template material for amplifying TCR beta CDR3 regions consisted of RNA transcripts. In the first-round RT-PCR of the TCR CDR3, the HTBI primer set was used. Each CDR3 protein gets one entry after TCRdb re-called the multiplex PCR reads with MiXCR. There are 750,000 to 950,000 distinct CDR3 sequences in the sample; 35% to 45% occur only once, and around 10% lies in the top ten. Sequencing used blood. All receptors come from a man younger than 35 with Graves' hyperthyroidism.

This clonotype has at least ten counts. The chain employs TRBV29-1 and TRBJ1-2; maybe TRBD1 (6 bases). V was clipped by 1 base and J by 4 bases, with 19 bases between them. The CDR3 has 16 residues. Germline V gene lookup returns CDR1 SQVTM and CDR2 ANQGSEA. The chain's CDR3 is CSVEVTYGGPGYGYTF. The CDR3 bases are TGCAGCGTTGAAGTAACCTATGGGGGGCCCGGCTATGGCTACACCTTC.

The CDR3, as DNA: TGCAGTGCTAGAGTAGACGGGAGGAGTAGTGGGATCCAGTACTTC. Encoded protein: CSARVDGRSSGIQYF. V gene TRBV20-1 combines with J gene TRBJ2-5; 7 bases are shared with TRBD2. The CDR3 is made up of 15 amino acids. Germline loops: CDR1 DFQATT, CDR2 SNEGSKA (reference sequence). With 1 base clipped from V and 10 bases from J, the junction kept 15 bases outside the gene matches.

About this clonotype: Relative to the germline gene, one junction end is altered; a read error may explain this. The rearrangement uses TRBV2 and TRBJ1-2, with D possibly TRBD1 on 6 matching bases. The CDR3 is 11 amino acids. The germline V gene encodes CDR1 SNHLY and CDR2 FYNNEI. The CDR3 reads CASSGGQQFFF. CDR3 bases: TGTGCCAGCAGCGGGGGGCAGCAGTTCTTCTTC.

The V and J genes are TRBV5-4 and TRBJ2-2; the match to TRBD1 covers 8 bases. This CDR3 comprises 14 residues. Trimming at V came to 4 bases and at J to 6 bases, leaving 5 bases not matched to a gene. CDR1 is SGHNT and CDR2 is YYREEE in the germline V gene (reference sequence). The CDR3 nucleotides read TGTGCCAGCAGCCAGGACAGGGTGGCCGGGGAGCTGTTTTTT. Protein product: CASSQDRVAGELFF.

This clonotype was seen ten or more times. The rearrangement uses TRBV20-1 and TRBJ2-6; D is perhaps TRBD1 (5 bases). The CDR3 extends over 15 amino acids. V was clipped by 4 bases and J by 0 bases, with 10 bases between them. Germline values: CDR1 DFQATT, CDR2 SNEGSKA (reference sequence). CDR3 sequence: CSATDSSSGANVLTF. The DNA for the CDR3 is TGCAGTGCTACAGACAGCAGCTCTGGGGCCAACGTCCTGACTTTC.

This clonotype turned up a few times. For the CDR3, the DNA is TGTGCCAGCAGCTTAGAATCGGGTGCCGAGCAGTACTTC. It encodes CASSLESGAEQYF. The J gene is TRBJ2-7, the V gene TRBV7-9; no firm D call. The CDR3 has 13 amino acids. V lost 1 base to trimming and J lost 6 bases, with 10 bases between them. Germline CDR1 SEHNR, CDR2 FQNEAQ (reference sequence).

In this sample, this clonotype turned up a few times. CDR3 sequence reads: CASSQSSFGSPLHF. CDR3 nucleotides: TGCGCCAGCAGCCAATCGTCGTTCGGCTCACCCCTCCACTTT. V is TRBV4-1 and J is TRBJ1-6; D is ambiguous. Germline values: CDR1 MGHRA, CDR2 YSYEKL. This CDR3 region has 14 residues. The V end lost 2 bases, the J end lost 10 bases, and 12 bases lay between the germline ends.

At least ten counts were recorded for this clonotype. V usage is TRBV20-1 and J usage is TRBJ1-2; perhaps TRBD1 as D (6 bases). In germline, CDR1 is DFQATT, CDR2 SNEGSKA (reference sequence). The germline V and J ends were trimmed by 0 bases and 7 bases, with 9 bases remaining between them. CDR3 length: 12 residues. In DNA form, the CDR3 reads TGCAGTGCTAGAGAGGGGGCGGCTGGCTACACCTTC. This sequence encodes CSAREGAAGYTF.

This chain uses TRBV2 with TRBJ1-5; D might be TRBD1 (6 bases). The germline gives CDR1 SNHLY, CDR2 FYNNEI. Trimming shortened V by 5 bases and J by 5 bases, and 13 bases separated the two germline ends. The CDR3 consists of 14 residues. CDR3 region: CASSSRQVYQPQHF. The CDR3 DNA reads TGTGCCAGCAGTTCGCGACAGGTTTATCAGCCCCAGCATTTT.

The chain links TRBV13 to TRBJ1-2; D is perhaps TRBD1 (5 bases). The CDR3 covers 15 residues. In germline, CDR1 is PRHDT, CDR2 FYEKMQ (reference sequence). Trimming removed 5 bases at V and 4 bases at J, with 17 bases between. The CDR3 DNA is TGTGCCAGCAGCGGAGGGACCCTACCCCTCTATGGCTACACCTTC. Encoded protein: CASSGGTLPLYGYTF. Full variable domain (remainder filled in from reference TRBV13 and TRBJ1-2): AAGVIQSPRHLIKEKRETATLKCYPIPRHDTVYWYQQGPGQDPQFLISFYEKMQSDKGSIPDRFSAQQFSDYHSELNMSSLELGDSALYFCASSGGTLPLYGYTFGSGTRLTVV.

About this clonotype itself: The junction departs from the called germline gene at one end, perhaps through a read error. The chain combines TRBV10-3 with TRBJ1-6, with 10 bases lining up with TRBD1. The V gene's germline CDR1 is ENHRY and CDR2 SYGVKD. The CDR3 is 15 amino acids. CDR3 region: CAISDPGQGHSPLHF. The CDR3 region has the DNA TGTGCCATCAGTGACCCGGGACAGGGGCATTCACCGCTCCACTTT.

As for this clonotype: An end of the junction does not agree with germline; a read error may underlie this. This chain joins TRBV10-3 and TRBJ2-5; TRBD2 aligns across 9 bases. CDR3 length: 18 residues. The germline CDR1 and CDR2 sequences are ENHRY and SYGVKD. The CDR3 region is CASSYSRSVAGGGETQYF. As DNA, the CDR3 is TGTGCCAGCAGTTACTCGAGATCTGTGGCGGGAGGGGGAGAGACCCAGTACTTC.

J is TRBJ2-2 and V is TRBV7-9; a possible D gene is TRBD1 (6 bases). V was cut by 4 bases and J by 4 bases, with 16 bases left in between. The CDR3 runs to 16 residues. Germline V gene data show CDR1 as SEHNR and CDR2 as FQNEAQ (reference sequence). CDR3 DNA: TGTGCCAGCAGCTCCCGGAAACAGGGAAGCACCGGGGAGCTGTTTTTT. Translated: CASSSRKQGSTGELFF.

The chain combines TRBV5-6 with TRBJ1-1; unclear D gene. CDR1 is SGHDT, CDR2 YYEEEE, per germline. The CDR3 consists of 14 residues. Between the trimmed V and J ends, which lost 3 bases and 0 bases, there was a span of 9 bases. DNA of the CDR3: TGTGCCAGCAGCTCGACACCTTTGAACACTGAAGCTTTCTTT. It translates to CASSSTPLNTEAFF.

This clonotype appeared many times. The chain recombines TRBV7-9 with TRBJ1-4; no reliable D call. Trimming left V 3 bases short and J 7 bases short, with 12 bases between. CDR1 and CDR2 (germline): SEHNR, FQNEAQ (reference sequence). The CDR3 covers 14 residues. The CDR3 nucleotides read TGTGCCAGCAGCTTGGAAAGGGAAGGTGAAAAACTGTTTTTT. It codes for CASSLEREGEKLFF.

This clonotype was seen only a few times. The CDR3 sequence is CASSPGQAGWETQYF. For the CDR3, the DNA is TGCGCCAGCAGCCCCGGACAGGCAGGTTGGGAGACCCAGTACTTC. This chain uses TRBV5-1 with TRBJ2-5, with 7 bases identical to TRBD1. Germline V gene lookup returns CDR1 SGHRS and CDR2 YFSETQ. The CDR3 has 15 residues. With 4 bases clipped from V and 5 bases from J, the junction kept 11 bases outside the gene matches.

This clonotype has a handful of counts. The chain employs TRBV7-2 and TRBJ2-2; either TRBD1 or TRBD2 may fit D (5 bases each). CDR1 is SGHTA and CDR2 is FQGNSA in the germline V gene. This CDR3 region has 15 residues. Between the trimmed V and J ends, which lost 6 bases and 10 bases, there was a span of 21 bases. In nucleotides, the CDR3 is TGTGCCAGCAGGTTCGGGACGGCCTCTGGATCGGAGCTGTTTTTT. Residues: CASRFGTASGSELFF.

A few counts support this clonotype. The CDR3 sequence is CASSLYNRVGSTEAFF. In DNA form, the CDR3 reads TGTGCCAGCAGTTTATACAACAGGGTCGGGAGCACTGAAGCTTTCTTT. This chain uses TRBV12-3 or TRBV12-4 with TRBJ1-1; a possible D gene is TRBD1 (6 bases). The CDR3 spans 16 residues. Trimming removed 2 bases at V and 4 bases at J, with 17 bases between.

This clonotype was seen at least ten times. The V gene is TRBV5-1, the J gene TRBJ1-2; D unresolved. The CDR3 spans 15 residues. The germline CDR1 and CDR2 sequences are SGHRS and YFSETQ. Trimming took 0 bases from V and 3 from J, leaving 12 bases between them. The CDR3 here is CASSLEGPMDYGYTF. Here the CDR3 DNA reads TGCGCCAGCAGCTTGGAAGGTCCAATGGACTATGGCTACACCTTC.

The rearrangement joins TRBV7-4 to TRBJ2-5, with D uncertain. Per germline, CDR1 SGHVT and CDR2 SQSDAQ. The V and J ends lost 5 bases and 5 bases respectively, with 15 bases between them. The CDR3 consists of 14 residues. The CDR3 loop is CASSPPRCWETQYF. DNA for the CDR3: TGTGCCAGCAGCCCCCCGCGATGTTGGGAGACCCAGTACTTC.

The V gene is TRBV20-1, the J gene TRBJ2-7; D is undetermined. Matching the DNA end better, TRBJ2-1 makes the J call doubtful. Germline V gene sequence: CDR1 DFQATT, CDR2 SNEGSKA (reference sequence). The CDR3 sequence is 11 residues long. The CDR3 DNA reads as TGCAGTGCTAGGCACGCAAGTGAGCAGTTCTTC. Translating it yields CSARHASEQFF.

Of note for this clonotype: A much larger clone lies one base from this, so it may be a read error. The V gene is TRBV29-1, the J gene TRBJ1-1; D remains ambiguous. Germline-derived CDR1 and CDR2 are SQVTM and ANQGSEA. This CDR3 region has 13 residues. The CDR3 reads CSVESPDFVEALF. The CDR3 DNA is TGCAGCGTTGAATCCCCCGATTTTGTTGAAGCTCTCTTT.

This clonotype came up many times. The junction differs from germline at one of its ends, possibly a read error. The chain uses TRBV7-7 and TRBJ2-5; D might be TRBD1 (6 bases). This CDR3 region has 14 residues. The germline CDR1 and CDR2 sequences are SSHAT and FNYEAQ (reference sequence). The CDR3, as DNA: TGTGCTAGCAGCTTCCAGGGGTATGGAGAGACCCAGTACTTC. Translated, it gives CASSFQGYGETQYF.

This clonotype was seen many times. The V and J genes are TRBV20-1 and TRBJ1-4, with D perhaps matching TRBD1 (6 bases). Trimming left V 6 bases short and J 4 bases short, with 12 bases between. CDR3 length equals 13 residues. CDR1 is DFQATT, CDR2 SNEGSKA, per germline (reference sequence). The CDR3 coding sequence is TGCAGTGCCGGACAGACAATTAATGAAAAACTGTTTTTT. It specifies CSAGQTINEKLFF.

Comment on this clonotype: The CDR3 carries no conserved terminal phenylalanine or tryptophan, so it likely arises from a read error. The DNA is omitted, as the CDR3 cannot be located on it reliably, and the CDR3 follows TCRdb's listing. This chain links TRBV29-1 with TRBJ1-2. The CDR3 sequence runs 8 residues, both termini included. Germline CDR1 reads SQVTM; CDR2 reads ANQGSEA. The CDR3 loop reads CSVVDQAV.